This is a list of T cell receptor beta chains from one sample in a study of control samples from healthy donors and cancer patients. The protocol was immunoSEQ multiplex PCR, while the TCRdb copy is restricted to in-frame clones and leaves out a portion. This sample has over 80,000 clones; roughly three quarters occur once, and the top ten carry 10% to 13%. The sequenced sample was blood. These TCRs come from a woman in her twenties or thirties in good health. Each CDR3 is given with its conserved first and last residue. Fields, in order: CDR3 length, J gene, D gene, clone size, V gene, CDR3 DNA, CDR3 protein. D genes are given only for firm matches. Only part of the rows carry a size: once, few, many, or a class if the clone is expanded.

12 TRBJ1-2 . . TRBV6-5 TGTGCCAGCATCGGGACAAACTATGGCTACACCTTC CASIGTNYGYTF
14 TRBJ1-1 . . TRBV5-1 TGCGCCAGCAGCGAAACGGTAGGGAACACTGAAGCTTTCTTT CASSETVGNTEAFF
12 TRBJ1-2 . few TRBV30 TGTGCCTGGAGACAGGCTAACTATGGCTACACCTTC CAWRQANYGYTF
14 TRBJ2-4 . . TRBV5-4 TGTGCCAGCAGCCCCGAATTGGCCAAAAACATTCAGTACTTC CASSPELAKNIQYF
14 TRBJ1-1 TRBD1 . TRBV2 TGTGCCAGCATCCTGACAGGGGTAGGGACTGAAGCTTTCTTT CASILTGVGTEAFF
17 TRBJ2-5 . . TRBV10-1 TGCGCCAGCAGTGAGCCCGGGGGTTGTCCAATCCAAGAGACCCAGTACTTC CASSEPGGCPIQETQYF
19 TRBJ2-2 . . TRBV11-2 TGTGCCAGCAGCGGGGTGACCGCCGGGAAACTCCCGAACACCGGGGAGCTGTTTTTT CASSGVTAGKLPNTGELFF
14 TRBJ2-5 TRBD1 once TRBV27 TGTGCCAGCAGTTTATCATTGACAGGGGAGACCCAGTACTTC CASSLSLTGETQYF
15 TRBJ1-1 TRBD1 . TRBV5-1 TGCGCCAGCAGGACAGGGGGCACGGTGAACACTGAAGCTTTCTTT CASRTGGTVNTEAFF
13 TRBJ1-2 TRBD1 . TRBV6-1 TGTGCCAGCAGTGAGCAGGGGGCGCGAGGCTACACCTTC CASSEQGARGYTF
14 TRBJ2-7 . . TRBV19 TGTGCCAGTAGTCTGACGGGCCTCTCCTACGAGCAGTACTTC CASSLTGLSYEQYF
16 TRBJ2-3 . . TRBV21-1 TGTGCCAGCAGCACGCCGGGACAGGGGTTCACAGATACGCAGTATTTT CASSTPGQGFTDTQYF
15 TRBJ1-1 TRBD1 . TRBV5-1 TGCGCCAGCAGCTTACGGGACAGGGGGCAAGGTGAAGCTTTCTTT CASSLRDRGQGEAFF
15 TRBJ2-1 TRBD2 . TRBV7-9 TGTGCCAGCAGCTTAGACCAGCGGGGGGGCGAGGAGCAGTTCTTC CASSLDQRGGEEQFF